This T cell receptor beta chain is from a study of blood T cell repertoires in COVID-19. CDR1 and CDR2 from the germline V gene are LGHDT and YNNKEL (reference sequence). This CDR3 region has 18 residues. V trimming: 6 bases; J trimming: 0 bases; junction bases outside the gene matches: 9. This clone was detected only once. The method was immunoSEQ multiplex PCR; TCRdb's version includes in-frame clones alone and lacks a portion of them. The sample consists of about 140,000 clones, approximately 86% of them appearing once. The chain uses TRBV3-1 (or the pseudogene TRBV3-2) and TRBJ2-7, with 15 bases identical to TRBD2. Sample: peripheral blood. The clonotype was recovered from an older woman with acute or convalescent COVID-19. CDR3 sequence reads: CASSRGLAGGQSSYEQYF. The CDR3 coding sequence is TGTGCCAGCAGTCGGGGACTAGCGGGGGGCCAGAGCTCCTACGAGCAGTACTTC.